Listed below are T cell receptor beta chains from one sample, sequenced in a study of OX40 agonist ivuxolimab in advanced cancers. Profiling relied on immunoSEQ multiplex PCR, and the TCRdb table lists in-frame clones only, not all of them. The sample contains approximately 22,000 clones, about 83% of which appear only once. Sequences were derived from CD4+ or CD8+ T cells sorted from blood, sampled in a trial of the OX40 agonist ivuxolimab. Receptor source: an adult with an advanced solid tumor such as melanoma, head and neck, liver or kidney cancer. Both conserved end residues are part of each CDR3. The D gene is left open where the match is weak. Rows may omit the clone size; those that give it use once, few, many or a size class.

clone size: NA
J gene: TRBJ2-3
D gene: TRBD2
V gene: TRBV30
CDR3 protein: CAWSRAGETDTQYF
CDR3 DNA: TGTGCCTGGAGTCGAGCGGGGGAGACAGATACGCAGTATTTT

clone size: few
J gene: TRBJ1-1
D gene: NA
V gene: TRBV4-1
CDR3 protein: CASSVGHGDTEAFF
CDR3 DNA: TGCGCCAGCAGCGTAGGGCATGGAGACACTGAAGCTTTCTTT

clone size: once
J gene: TRBJ1-2
D gene: NA
V gene: TRBV5-6
CDR3 protein: CASSLARSSLYGYTF
CDR3 DNA: TGTGCCAGCAGCTTGGCCCGCAGCTCCCTCTATGGCTACACCTTC

clone size: NA
J gene: TRBJ2-7
D gene: TRBD1
V gene: TRBV5-1
CDR3 protein: CASSPGTGYYEQYF
CDR3 DNA: TGCGCCAGCAGCCCCGGGACAGGGTATTACGAGCAGTACTTC

clone size: NA
J gene: TRBJ1-2
D gene: NA
V gene: TRBV19
CDR3 protein: CASSIGPVYGYTF
CDR3 DNA: TGTGCCAGTAGTATAGGCCCAGTCTATGGCTACACCTTC

clone size: NA
J gene: TRBJ2-1
D gene: TRBD1
V gene: TRBV29-1
CDR3 protein: CSVEGDSRSYNEQFF
CDR3 DNA: TGCAGCGTTGAAGGGGACAGCCGATCCTACAATGAGCAGTTCTTC

clone size: once
J gene: TRBJ2-7
D gene: NA
V gene: TRBV4-1
CDR3 protein: CASSLERGAAYEQYF
CDR3 DNA: TGCGCCAGCAGCCTCGAAAGGGGGGCCGCCTACGAGCAGTACTTC

clone size: once
J gene: TRBJ2-3
D gene: TRBD1
V gene: TRBV5-5
CDR3 protein: CASSLEGARTDTQYF
CDR3 DNA: TGTGCCAGCAGCTTGGAGGGGGCCCGCACAGATACGCAGTATTTT

clone size: NA
J gene: TRBJ2-7
D gene: TRBD1
V gene: TRBV25-1
CDR3 protein: CASRGQGVVREQYF
CDR3 DNA: TGTGCCAGCAGGGGCCAGGGGGTAGTAAGGGAGCAGTACTTC

clone size: few
J gene: TRBJ2-7
D gene: NA
V gene: TRBV4-1
CDR3 protein: CASSQGPDRATYEQYF
CDR3 DNA: TGCGCCAGCAGCCAAGGCCCGGACAGAGCTACCTACGAGCAGTACTTC

clone size: NA
J gene: TRBJ2-7
D gene: TRBD1
V gene: TRBV7-9
CDR3 protein: CATRPGTGGFNEQYF
CDR3 DNA: TGCGCCACTCGACCCGGGACAGGGGGCTTCAACGAGCAGTACTTC

clone size: NA
J gene: TRBJ2-7
D gene: TRBD1
V gene: TRBV27
CDR3 protein: CASSRGTGGYEQYF
CDR3 DNA: TGTGCCAGCAGTCGTGGGACAGGTGGCTACGAGCAGTACTTC

clone size: NA
J gene: TRBJ2-3
D gene: TRBD2
V gene: TRBV7-9
CDR3 protein: CASSPPASGGSTDTQYF
CDR3 DNA: TGTGCCAGCAGCCCACCGGCTAGCGGGGGTAGCACAGATACGCAGTATTTT

clone size: NA
J gene: TRBJ1-5
D gene: NA
V gene: TRBV9
CDR3 protein: CASSVGTVGQPQHF
CDR3 DNA: TGTGCCAGCAGCGTAGGTACGGTGGGACAGCCCCAGCATTTT

clone size: NA
J gene: TRBJ1-1
D gene: NA
V gene: TRBV6-4
CDR3 protein: CASGLEVGDEAFF
CDR3 DNA: TGTGCCAGCGGATTAGAAGTTGGAGATGAAGCTTTCTTT

clone size: NA
J gene: TRBJ1-5
D gene: TRBD1
V gene: TRBV13
CDR3 protein: CASSSRDRGPPQHF
CDR3 DNA: TGTGCCAGCAGCTCCCGGGACAGGGGGCCGCCCCAGCATTTT

clone size: NA
J gene: TRBJ2-3
D gene: NA
V gene: TRBV4-2
CDR3 protein: CASSLKGWPSDTQYF
CDR3 DNA: TGTGCCAGCAGCTTGAAGGGGTGGCCGTCGGATACGCAGTATTTT

clone size: NA
J gene: TRBJ2-7
D gene: TRBD1
V gene: TRBV27
CDR3 protein: CASSFGTGDYEQYF
CDR3 DNA: TGTGCCAGCAGTTTCGGGACAGGGGACTACGAGCAGTACTTC

clone size: NA
J gene: TRBJ1-1
D gene: NA
V gene: TRBV7-6
CDR3 protein: CASSPLGGREPTEAFF
CDR3 DNA: TGTGCCAGCAGCCCTCTGGGGGGCAGGGAGCCCACTGAAGCTTTCTTT

clone size: NA
J gene: TRBJ2-3
D gene: TRBD1
V gene: TRBV27
CDR3 protein: CASSLTVGTGRHDTQYF
CDR3 DNA: TGTGCCAGCAGTTTAACGGTCGGGACAGGCCGACATGATACGCAGTATTTT

clone size: NA
J gene: TRBJ2-5
D gene: TRBD1
V gene: TRBV2
CDR3 protein: CASRVLDREKTQYF
CDR3 DNA: TGTGCCAGCAGGGTTTTGGACAGGGAGAAGACCCAGTACTTC

clone size: NA
J gene: TRBJ2-3
D gene: TRBD2
V gene: TRBV5-8
CDR3 protein: CASSLAPSGGSVTQYF
CDR3 DNA: TGTGCCAGCAGCTTGGCACCTAGCGGGGGTTCAGTTACGCAGTATTTT

clone size: NA
J gene: TRBJ2-1
D gene: TRBD2
V gene: TRBV7-6
CDR3 protein: CAAPQRGAPVRQFF
CDR3 DNA: TGTGCTGCCCCCCAGCGGGGGGCCCCGGTAAGGCAGTTCTTC

clone size: NA
J gene: TRBJ1-2
D gene: NA
V gene: TRBV27
CDR3 protein: CASSLTGGLYGYTF
CDR3 DNA: TGTGCCAGCAGTTTAACAGGAGGGCTCTATGGCTACACCTTC

clone size: NA
J gene: TRBJ1-3
D gene: NA
V gene: TRBV5-1
CDR3 protein: CASRGEGETFLGNTIYF
CDR3 DNA: TGCGCCAGCAGAGGGGAAGGGGAGACCTTCTTGGGAAACACCATATATTTT

clone size: once
J gene: TRBJ2-7
D gene: NA
V gene: TRBV15
CDR3 protein: CATSRDPTEYEQYF
CDR3 DNA: TGTGCCACCAGCAGAGACCCGACAGAATACGAGCAGTACTTC

clone size: few
J gene: TRBJ1-1
D gene: NA
V gene: TRBV19
CDR3 protein: CASSLVAEMNTEAFF
CDR3 DNA: TGTGCCAGTAGCCTGGTGGCGGAGATGAACACTGAAGCTTTCTTT

clone size: NA
J gene: TRBJ2-7
D gene: NA
V gene: TRBV6-1
CDR3 protein: CASSDSGVAYEQYF
CDR3 DNA: TGTGCCAGCAGTGATTCGGGGGTAGCCTACGAGCAGTACTTC

clone size: NA
J gene: TRBJ2-5
D gene: NA
V gene: TRBV7-7
CDR3 protein: CASSLELGDEETQYF
CDR3 DNA: TGTGCCAGCAGCTTAGAGTTAGGGGATGAAGAGACCCAGTACTTC

clone size: NA
J gene: TRBJ2-7
D gene: NA
V gene: TRBV4-1
CDR3 protein: CASSQAEASYEQYF
CDR3 DNA: TGCGCCAGCAGCCAAGCGGAAGCTTCCTACGAGCAGTACTTC

clone size: NA
J gene: TRBJ2-5
D gene: NA
V gene: TRBV5-6
CDR3 protein: CASSYGTAVGTQYF
CDR3 DNA: TGTGCCAGCAGCTATGGGACTGCTGTGGGGACCCAGTACTTC

clone size: NA
J gene: TRBJ2-1
D gene: NA
V gene: TRBV19
CDR3 protein: CASSIGGEQFF
CDR3 DNA: TGTGCCAGTAGTATAGGAGGCGAGCAGTTCTTC

clone size: NA
J gene: TRBJ2-2
D gene: NA
V gene: TRBV7-9
CDR3 protein: CASSFYTGELFF
CDR3 DNA: TGTGCCAGCAGCTTCTACACCGGGGAGCTGTTTTTT

clone size: NA
J gene: TRBJ2-1
D gene: NA
V gene: TRBV7-6
CDR3 protein: CASSQADNEQFF
CDR3 DNA: TGTGCCAGCAGCCAGGCGGACAATGAGCAGTTCTTC

clone size: once
J gene: TRBJ2-1
D gene: NA
V gene: TRBV7-6
CDR3 protein: CASSLGHEQFF
CDR3 DNA: TGTGCCAGCAGTTTGGGCCATGAGCAGTTCTTC

clone size: NA
J gene: TRBJ2-7
D gene: NA
V gene: TRBV9
CDR3 protein: CASSPPSTYEQYF
CDR3 DNA: TGTGCCAGCAGCCCCCCCTCAACCTACGAGCAGTACTTC

clone size: NA
J gene: TRBJ1-6
D gene: NA
V gene: TRBV6-5
CDR3 protein: CASSLSGSYNSPLHF
CDR3 DNA: TGTGCCAGCAGCCTCTCGGGCTCCTATAATTCACCCCTCCACTTT

clone size: NA
J gene: TRBJ2-2
D gene: TRBD1
V gene: TRBV28
CDR3 protein: CASSETGGTYTGELFF
CDR3 DNA: TGTGCCAGCAGTGAGACAGGGGGCACCTACACCGGGGAGCTGTTTTTT

clone size: NA
J gene: TRBJ2-5
D gene: TRBD1
V gene: TRBV5-8
CDR3 protein: CASSSNPGQAGETQYF
CDR3 DNA: TGTGCCAGCAGCTCAAATCCGGGACAGGCCGGAGAGACCCAGTACTTC

clone size: NA
J gene: TRBJ2-5
D gene: NA
V gene: TRBV19
CDR3 protein: CASSALKARQETQYF
CDR3 DNA: TGTGCCAGTAGTGCCTTAAAGGCACGACAAGAGACCCAGTACTTC

clone size: NA
J gene: TRBJ2-7
D gene: NA
V gene: TRBV2
CDR3 protein: CASSAAGPSSYEQYF
CDR3 DNA: TGTGCCAGCAGTGCCGCCGGGCCGAGCTCCTACGAGCAGTACTTC